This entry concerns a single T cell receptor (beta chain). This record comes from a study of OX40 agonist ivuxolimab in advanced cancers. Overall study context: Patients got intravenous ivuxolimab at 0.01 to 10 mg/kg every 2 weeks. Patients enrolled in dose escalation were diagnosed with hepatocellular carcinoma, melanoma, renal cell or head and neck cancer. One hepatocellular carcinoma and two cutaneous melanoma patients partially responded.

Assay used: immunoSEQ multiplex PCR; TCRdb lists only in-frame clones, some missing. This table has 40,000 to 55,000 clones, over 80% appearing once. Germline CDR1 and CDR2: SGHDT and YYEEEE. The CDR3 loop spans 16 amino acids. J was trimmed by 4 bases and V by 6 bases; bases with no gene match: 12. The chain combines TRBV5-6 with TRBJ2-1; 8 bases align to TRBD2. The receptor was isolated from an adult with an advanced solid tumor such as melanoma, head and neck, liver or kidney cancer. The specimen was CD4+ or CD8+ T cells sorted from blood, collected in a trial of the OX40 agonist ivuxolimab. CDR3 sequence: CASTLPGIAGYNEQFF. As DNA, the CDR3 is TGTGCCAGCACCCTACCTGGCATAGCGGGATACAATGAGCAGTTCTTC.